This TCR beta chain stems from a study of T cells after somatic rescue of genetic block. Per germline, CDR1 GTSNPN and CDR2 SVGIG (reference sequence). The CDR3 runs 13 residues. The V gene lost 4 bases and the J gene lost 0 bases, with 10 bases spanning the gap. Clones were read by immunoSEQ multiplex PCR, and TCRdb kept only the in-frame ones, dropping some. In the table there are 60,000 to 90,000 clones, roughly 93% of which are singletons. This sequence joins TRBV30 and TRBJ2-7; D is undetermined. This receptor was taken from a man aged 25 to 45. Sequencing was performed on peripheral blood mononuclear cells (PBMCs). The CDR3 DNA sequence: TGTGCCTGGACTTCGGGCGTCTCCTACGAGCAGTACTTC. This gives the protein CAWTSGVSYEQYF.